Below are 14 T cell receptor beta chains sequenced from a single sample in a study of CD8+ T cells in alopecia areata. Specified treatment: oral pan-JAK inhibitor, 5-10 mg twice daily. cDNA serving as the sequencing template came from extracted, reverse transcribed RNA. Data came from immunoSEQ multiplex PCR; TCRdb stores just in-frame clones and leaves some out. The repertoire includes under 130,000 clones, around 84% of them detected once, and 11% sits in the top ten. The sample consisted of CD8+ T cells sorted from blood, taken between weeks 30 and 35, from a patient treated with tofacitinib. These receptors were collected from a human donor with alopecia areata.

This clone appeared a single time. The rearrangement uses TRBV5-5 and TRBJ2-3, with D hard to call. This CDR3 region has 14 residues. Germline CDR1 reads SGHKS; CDR2 reads YYEKEE (reference sequence). The ends were cut back, 0 bases at V and 3 bases at J, with 8 bases in the middle. The CDR3 region is CASSLDSLTDTQYF. The CDR3 region has the DNA TGTGCCAGCAGCTTGGACAGTCTAACAGATACGCAGTATTTT.

The rearrangement uses TRBV9 and TRBJ2-7; the D is unclear. Germline CDR1 is SGDLS and CDR2 is YYNGEE. Trimming shortened V by 1 base and J by 5 bases, and 16 bases separated the two germline ends. The CDR3 totals 15 residues. The CDR3 region is CASSVFAEHLDEQYF. The DNA of the CDR3 is TGTGCCAGCAGCGTATTCGCGGAGCATCTTGACGAGCAGTACTTC. The whole variable domain, filled in from reference TRBV9 and TRBJ2-7, reads DSGVTQTPKHLITATGQRVTLRCSPRSGDLSVYWYQQSLDQGLQFLIQYYNGEERAKGNILERFSAQQFPDLHSELNLSSLELGDSALYFCASSVFAEHLDEQYFGPGTRLTVT.

This clone was found once. The CDR3 protein is CASSFPPLAGGPTDTQYF. The CDR3 nucleotides are TGTGCCAGCAGTTTCCCGCCACTAGCGGGAGGGCCTACAGATACGCAGTATTTT. The rearrangement uses TRBV27 and TRBJ2-3, with 13 bases fitting TRBD2. V gave up 3 bases and J gave up 3 bases; unmatched junction bases: 9. The CDR3 totals 18 residues. Germline V gene data show CDR1 as MNHEY and CDR2 as SMNVEV (reference sequence).

This rearrangement joins TRBV27 to TRBJ2-1; 9 nucleotides align to TRBD2. The germline V gene encodes CDR1 MNHEY and CDR2 SMNVEV (reference sequence). Trimming at V came to 5 bases and at J to 8 bases, leaving 13 bases not matched to a gene. The length of the CDR3 is 16 residues. CDR3 coding DNA: TGTGCCAGCAGTCCTTTGCTAGCGGGGTTTTCGGATGAGCAGTTCTTC. Amino acids: CASSPLLAGFSDEQFF.

This chain links TRBV19 with TRBJ2-1; D gene uncertain. Germline values: CDR1 LNHDA, CDR2 SQIVND (reference sequence). Trimming shortened V by 3 bases and J by 1 base, and 13 bases separated the two germline ends. This CDR3 spans 16 amino acids. The CDR3 bases are TGTGCCAGTAGTATGAAAGGCGTGAAATCCTACAATGAGCAGTTCTTC. Its protein product is CASSMKGVKSYNEQFF.

The sample holds one count of this clone. This rearrangement joins TRBV5-6 to TRBJ2-7; 9 nucleotides match TRBD2. The CDR3 spans 15 residues. After removal of 4 bases from V and 3 bases from J, the junction contained 8 bases not matched to a gene. Germline lookup yields CDR1 SGHDT and CDR2 YYEEEE. The CDR3 DNA follows: TGTGCCAGCAGCCGGGGACTAGCCGCCTTCTACGAGCAGTACTTC. Its translation is CASSRGLAAFYEQYF.

J is TRBJ2-3 and V is TRBV5-1; TRBD2 aligns across 8 bases. After removal of 2 bases from V and 5 bases from J, the junction contained 7 bases not matched to a gene. Germline assignment: CDR1 SGHRS and CDR2 YFSETQ. The CDR3 loop spans 15 amino acids. The CDR3 here is CASSFGSGSEDTQYF. Written as DNA, the CDR3 is TGCGCCAGCAGCTTCGGGAGCGGGAGTGAAGATACGCAGTATTTT.

The genes are TRBV7-9 and TRBJ1-5; D remains ambiguous. Germline loops: CDR1 SEHNR, CDR2 FQNEAQ (reference sequence). V dropped 2 bases and J dropped 7 bases, with 9 bases sitting between them. The CDR3 contains 13 residues. The CDR3 DNA sequence: TGTGCCAGCAGCTTAAACGAGGGCCAGCCCCAGCATTTT. Protein product: CASSLNEGQPQHF. The variable domain in full, completed from reference TRBV7-9 and TRBJ1-5, reads DTGVSQNPRHKITKRGQNVTFRCDPISEHNRLYWYRQTLGQGPEFLTYFQNEAQLEKSRLLSDRFSAERPKGSFSTLEIQRTEQGDSAMYLCASSLNEGQPQHFGDGTRLSIL.

This clone was detected a few times. This chain connects TRBV2 to TRBJ2-5; D is unresolved. Trimming shortened V by 4 bases and J by 5 bases, and 14 bases separated the two germline ends. Germline CDR1 and CDR2: SNHLY and FYNNEI. The CDR3 sequence is 14 residues long. Here the CDR3 reads CASSGAVGPETQYF. The CDR3 coding sequence is TGTGCCAGCAGTGGGGCCGTCGGTCCGGAGACCCAGTACTTC.

CDR3 protein: CASSFTGASYNEQFF. CDR3 DNA: TGTGCCAGCAGCTTTACGGGAGCGTCCTACAATGAGCAGTTCTTC. The chain recombines TRBV7-8 with TRBJ2-1; TRBD2 might be the D (6 bases). This CDR3 comprises 15 residues. The V end lost 3 bases, the J end lost 1 base, and 10 bases lay between the germline ends. The germline V gene encodes CDR1 SGHVS and CDR2 FQNEAQ.

The chain uses TRBV9 and TRBJ2-2, with 9 bases identical to TRBD1. The CDR3 extends over 14 amino acids. Losses at the gene ends were 3 bases for V and 6 bases for J; bases not matched to a gene: 3. Germline V gene sequence: CDR1 SGDLS, CDR2 YYNGEE. The CDR3 region has the DNA TGTGCCAGCAGCGCGGGACAGGGAGCCGGGGAGCTGTTTTTT. This encodes CASSAGQGAGELFF.

The CDR3 region has the DNA TGCAGCGTTGACGGAGCGAACACCGGGGAGCTGTTTTTT. Protein sequence: CSVDGANTGELFF. The chain links TRBV29-1 to TRBJ2-2; no definite D call. The CDR3 is made up of 13 amino acids. Germline V gene sequence: CDR1 SQVTM, CDR2 ANQGSEA. V lost 3 bases, J lost 0 bases, and 5 bases lay in between.

The chain has TRBV30 and TRBJ2-1, with 11 bases aligning to TRBD1. Germline trimming cut 1 base from V and 1 base from J; bases unmatched to any gene: 9. CDR1 and CDR2 (germline): GTSNPN, SVGIG (reference sequence). The length of the CDR3 is 18 residues. The CDR3 is CAWSGWTGGRESYNEQFF. In DNA form, the CDR3 reads TGTGCCTGGAGTGGATGGACAGGGGGCAGGGAGTCCTACAATGAGCAGTTCTTC.

V gene TRBV19 combines with J gene TRBJ1-5; 7 bases are shared with TRBD1. This CDR3 contains 14 residues. Germline CDR1 LNHDA, CDR2 SQIVND (reference sequence). V dropped 7 bases and J dropped 2; count of bases not matched to a gene: 5. Here the CDR3 reads CASTLTGGNQPQHF. Written as DNA, the CDR3 is TGTGCCAGTACCCTTACAGGGGGCAATCAGCCCCAGCATTTT.